This TCR beta chain was found in a study of human T cells and chemical hapten exposure. The overall study: Doses of diphenylcyclopropenone went to the patients' scalps weekly throughout the approximately 22-week study. Alopecia areata, totalis and universalis patients, mostly female, were included. Study conclusions and caveats: Among TCRs, those above 1 in 1000 frequency were unaffected by DPC sensitization.

Noted time point: pre-sensitization, week 0. Regarding treatment: therapeutic diphenylcyclopropenone sensitization with weekly scalp DPC. Alopecia patients between 18 and 70 years old and suitable for DPC were used as donors. Germline CDR1 is WSHSY and CDR2 is SAAADI. This CDR3 has 14 residues. The V end was cut by 0 bases, the J end by 11 bases, with 16 bases between. TCRdb fed the RACE reads into MiXCR, producing one record per CDR3 protein. The sample contains fewer than 350,000 distinct CDR3 sequences, roughly 8% of which appear only once. As for this clonotype: No antigen is known for it.

The sequencing here drew on whole blood, taken in connection with sensitization to the hapten diphenylcyclopropenone (DPC). The receptor comes from a man aged 18 to 29 with alopecia areata. Some clones in this sample may be carry-over from other donors' samples. The genes are TRBV10-2 and TRBJ1-1; D might be TRBD1 (6 bases). The DNA for the CDR3 is TGCGCCAGCAGTGAGTCGGGGGCCGATCTTGGCGCTTTCTTT. Translation: CASSESGADLGAFF.